The entry below gives a single T cell receptor (beta chain) sequence along with its context. Only in-frame clones appear in the TCRdb table, and some are missing; sequencing was by immunoSEQ multiplex PCR. The top ten clones hold around 15% of a sample with some 14,000 clones, about 77% of them seen once. V was cut by 0 bases and J by 2 bases, with 11 bases left in between. Germline V lookup: CDR1 WNHNN, CDR2 SYGVQD (reference sequence). The length of the CDR3 is 16 residues. This sample was taken from a study of somatic mutations in cytotoxic T cells in rheumatoid arthritis. Study-wide context: Flow sorting of some V beta antibody-stained T cells reached nearly 100% purity, with V beta1+ cells also TCRB-sequenced.

The TCR sequence derives from an adult with rheumatoid arthritis. The genes are TRBV10-1 and TRBJ1-3, with TRBD1 as a possible D gene (5 bases). The sequencing sample was made of CD8+ T cells sorted from blood. The CDR3 nucleotides are TGCGCCAGCAGTGAGTCGCCGGGGACTACTGGAAACACCATATATTTT. This encodes CASSESPGTTGNTIYF.